The clone carrying this T cell receptor (beta chain) is labeled as medium-sized (0.01 to 0.1%). What it recognizes is unknown. The CDR3 extends over 14 amino acids. Per the germline V gene, CDR1 is SNHLY and CDR2 is FYNNEI. Trimming removed 4 bases from V and 6 bases from J, with 15 bases in between. The data derive from a study of T cell repertoires in urothelial bladder cancer. Study findings and constraints: In carcinoma specimens, a single clone made up to roughly 15% of infiltrating lymphocytes. Benign specimens held more T cells than urothelial carcinoma specimens. Carcinoma specimens had median approximately 1.9% tumor infiltrating lymphocytes, benign 12%.

Sequencing used immunoSEQ multiplex PCR; TCRdb keeps in-frame clones, though not all of them. The sample yields about 13,000 clones, less than 75% seen once. This receptor was obtained from a human donor with urothelial carcinoma. The sequencing input was tumor-infiltrating cells from bladder cancer. The chain has TRBV2 and TRBJ1-2; possible D gene TRBD1, 6 bases. In DNA, the CDR3 is TGTGCCAGCAGTGCGCTAACAGGGTTAGATGGCTACACCTTC. Protein product: CASSALTGLDGYTF.